Detailed here is one TCR beta chain. Antigen unknown. Only in-frame clones appear in the TCRdb table, and some are missing; sequencing was by immunoSEQ multiplex PCR. The sample lists more than 2,000,000 clones, around 90% occurring once. This entry comes from a study of shared clonotypes between healthy human individuals. About the study: Serving as donors were a couple of women and three men, whose ages spanned 18 to 49. Study results and limitations: Of the naive CD4 clonotypes, around 4.8% were shared across several donors.

Sample: naive CD4+ T cells sorted from blood. Subset indicated: CD45RA+ positively selected. The receptor was isolated from a man aged 18 to 30 in good health.

The CDR3 DNA reads as TGTGCCAGCAGTGGAGACAAACGTGGGGCCCAGCATTTT. Encoded protein: CASSGDKRGAQHF. This sequence joins TRBV2 and TRBJ1-5; no firm D call. CDR3 length equals 13 residues. V was clipped by 4 bases and J by 11 bases, with 15 bases between them. Germline lookup yields CDR1 SNHLY and CDR2 FYNNEI.